Following are 12 T cell receptor beta chains from one sample sequenced in a study of human T cells and chemical hapten exposure. TCRdb processed the RACE reads anew with MiXCR; each CDR3 protein has one entry. Counted here are 55,000 to 75,000 distinct CDR3 sequences, about 6.5% occurring once; the ten biggest clones make up under 4.5%. Time point meaning: healthy volunteer bleed at 6 weeks. Sequencing started from total RNA isolated from unfractionated whole blood. Material for sequencing was whole blood. All receptors derive from a female donor in good health. Some clones in this sample may be carry-over from other donors' samples.

This clonotype was detected only a few times. The chain links TRBV2 to TRBJ2-5; TRBD2 matches at 10 bases. V dropped 9 bases and J dropped 1; count of bases not matched to a gene: 8. The CDR3 contains 15 residues. Germline CDR1 reads SNHLY; CDR2 reads FYNNEI. In DNA, the CDR3 is TGTGCCAGAACTTCTAGCGGGAGCTCCCAAGAGACCCAGTACTTC. This sequence encodes CARTSSGSSQETQYF.

This clonotype was detected a few times. The chain employs TRBV5-5 and TRBJ1-2, with D tentatively TRBD1 (5 bases). CDR1 and CDR2 (germline): SGHKS, YYEKEE (reference sequence). Trimming removed 2 bases at V and 3 bases at J, with 11 bases between. The CDR3 has 14 amino acids. This CDR3 reads CASSFVQGDYGYTF. The CDR3 bases are TGTGCCAGCAGCTTCGTCCAGGGAGACTATGGCTACACCTTC.

With respect to this clonotype: A read error is possible here, since a much larger clone lies one base away. This chain connects TRBV20-1 to TRBJ1-1; weak D call: TRBD1 (5 bases). The ends were cut back, 2 bases at V and 8 bases at J, with 15 bases in the middle. This CDR3 region has 13 residues. Germline V gene sequence: CDR1 DFQATT, CDR2 SNEGSKA (reference sequence). Here the CDR3 reads CSARTLTGGEAFF. Written as DNA, the CDR3 is TGCAGTGCTAGAACACTCACAGGAGGCGAAGCTTTCTTT.

V gene TRBV2 combines with J gene TRBJ2-4; D may be TRBD1 (6 bases). Trimming removed 0 bases from V and 0 bases from J, with 9 bases in between. The germline V gene has CDR1 SNHLY and CDR2 FYNNEI. The CDR3 loop spans 16 amino acids. CDR3 sequence: CASSEATGLAKNIQYF. DNA for the CDR3: TGTGCCAGCAGTGAAGCCACAGGGTTAGCCAAAAACATTCAGTACTTC.

This clonotype was seen many times. V gene TRBV29-1 combines with J gene TRBJ2-1; no clear D gene. This CDR3 comprises 12 residues. Trimming removed 7 bases at V and 7 bases at J, with 14 bases between. CDR1 is SQVTM, CDR2 ANQGSEA, per germline. The CDR3 spells CSAITFGNEQFF. In DNA, the CDR3 is TGCAGCGCCATAACGTTCGGGAATGAGCAGTTCTTC.

This clonotype came up a few times. This rearrangement joins TRBV7-2 to TRBJ1-6; perhaps TRBD1 as D (6 bases). This CDR3 contains 15 residues. V lost 0 bases and J 7 bases, leaving 10 bases between the germline ends. Germline V lookup: CDR1 SGHTA, CDR2 FQGNSA. In DNA form, the CDR3 reads TGTGCCAGCAGCTTAGCGGGACACCCCAATTCACCCCTCCACTTT. This sequence encodes CASSLAGHPNSPLHF.

Ten or more counts support this clonotype. The rearrangement joins TRBV6-4 to TRBJ2-3; D may be TRBD2 (6 bases). This CDR3 is 16 amino acids long. V lost 3 bases and J lost 0, with 13 bases in between. The germline gives CDR1 MRHNA, CDR2 SNTAGT. The CDR3 reads CASSDTGTQSTDTQYF. CDR3 nucleotide sequence: TGTGCCAGCAGTGATACCGGGACTCAAAGCACAGATACGCAGTATTTT.

Only a few counts were recorded for this clonotype. V gene TRBV4-2 combines with J gene TRBJ2-1; 14 nucleotides match TRBD2. The CDR3 sequence is 16 residues long. The V and J ends lost 3 bases and 9 bases, in that order; junction bases with no gene match: 7. Germline V CDR1 and CDR2: LGHNA, YNFKEQ. DNA of the CDR3: TGTGCCAGCAGCCAGTTGACTAGCGGGAGGGCCCCTGAGCAGTTCTTC. Translated, it gives CASSQLTSGRAPEQFF.

This clonotype was picked up a small number of times. The rearrangement links TRBV10-3 to TRBJ2-3; 15 bases fit TRBD2. CDR1 is ENHRY, CDR2 SYGVKD, per germline. The CDR3 is made up of 15 amino acids. With 6 bases clipped from V and 6 bases from J, the junction kept 4 bases outside the gene matches. The CDR3 region is CAISGTSGRRDTQYF. Here the CDR3 DNA reads TGTGCCATCAGCGGGACTAGCGGGAGGAGGGATACGCAGTATTTT.

This clonotype was observed at least ten times. The chain combines TRBV28 with TRBJ2-4, with unresolved D. V was cut by 3 bases and J by 7 bases, with 7 bases left in between. The CDR3 runs 12 residues. Germline CDR1 and CDR2: MDHEN and SYDVKM. The CDR3 DNA sequence: TGTGCCAGCAGTTTTTTCCCCAACATTCAGTACTTC. Protein sequence: CASSFFPNIQYF.

In its sample, this clonotype was seen a few times. The CDR3 protein is CASSKDRTYCYEQYF. For the CDR3, the DNA is TGTGCCAGCAGCAAAGACAGAACGTATTGCTACGAGCAGTACTTC. The chain is built from TRBV21-1 and TRBJ2-7. TRBV21-1 counts as a pseudogene. The CDR3 loop spans 15 amino acids.

The chain has TRBV6-1 and TRBJ2-7; TRBD1 or TRBD2 may be the D gene (5 bases each). This CDR3 comprises 13 residues. Per the germline V gene, CDR1 is MNHNS and CDR2 is SASEGT. Trimming stripped 6 bases from V and 2 bases from J, with 11 bases between. The chain's CDR3 is CASSLGPTYEQYF. CDR3 in DNA: TGTGCCAGCAGCCTGGGACCGACCTACGAGCAGTACTTC.